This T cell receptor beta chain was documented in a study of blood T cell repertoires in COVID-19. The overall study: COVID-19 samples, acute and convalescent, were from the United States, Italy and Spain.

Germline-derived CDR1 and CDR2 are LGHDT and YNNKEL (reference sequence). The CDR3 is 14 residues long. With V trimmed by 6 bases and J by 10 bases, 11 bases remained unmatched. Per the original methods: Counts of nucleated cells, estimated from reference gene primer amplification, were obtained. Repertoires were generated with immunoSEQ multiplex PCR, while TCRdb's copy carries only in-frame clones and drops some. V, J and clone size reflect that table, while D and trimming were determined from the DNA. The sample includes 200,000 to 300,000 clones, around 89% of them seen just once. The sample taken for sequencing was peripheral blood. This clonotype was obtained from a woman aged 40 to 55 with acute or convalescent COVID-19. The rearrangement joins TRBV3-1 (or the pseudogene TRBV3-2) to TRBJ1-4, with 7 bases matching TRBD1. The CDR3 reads CASSDGRGRGKLFF. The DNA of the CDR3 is TGTGCCAGCAGTGACGGCAGGGGGAGAGGAAAACTGTTTTTT.